The rows below give T cell receptor beta chains drawn from one sample of a study of vaccination and CD4 T cells after COVID-19. In TCRdb, the PCR reads were re-called with MiXCR into one record per CDR3 protein. The data contain approximately 3,600 distinct CDR3 sequences, roughly 25% of them seen just once; the ten biggest clones take up roughly 15%. No cognate antigen is known for these TCRs. The source material was CD4+ T cells from blood, cultured in vitro. The receptors shown here come from a human donor in good health. CDR3s include the opening cysteine and the closing phenylalanine or tryptophan. A D gene is named only where the DNA matches it firmly. Clone size, where shown, is once, few, many, or a class for clones that have expanded.

>TRBJ2-7|TRBD1|few|TRBV5-1
CASTGQPASYEQYF
TGCGCCAGCACGGGACAGCCCGCCTCCTACGAGCAGTACTTC
>TRBJ2-5|NA|medium-sized|TRBV7-8
CASSTRETQYF
TGTGCCAGCAGCACCAGGGAGACCCAGTACTTC
>TRBJ2-2|NA|once|TRBV3-1
CASSQTGELFF
TGTGCCAGCAGCCAGACCGGGGAGCTGTTTTTT
>TRBJ2-4|NA|NA|TRBV28
CASQPGGTLAKNIQYF
TGTGCCAGCCAACCAGGGGGGACACTAGCCAAAAACATTCAGTACTTC
>TRBJ2-2|NA|NA|TRBV2
CASSAETLNTGELFF
TGTGCCAGCAGTGCGGAAACTCTGAACACCGGGGAGCTGTTTTTT
>TRBJ2-3|TRBD2|NA|TRBV5-1
CASRSLAGSTDTQYF
TGCGCCAGCAGGTCACTAGCGGGAAGTACAGATACGCAGTATTTT
>TRBJ1-3|NA|NA|TRBV19
CASSDPTTGPGNTIYF
TGTGCCAGTAGTGACCCTACAACAGGACCTGGAAACACCATATATTTT
>TRBJ2-6|TRBD1|few|TRBV7-9
CASSDRVSGANVLTF
TGTGCCAGCAGCGACAGGGTATCTGGGGCCAACGTCCTGACTTTC
>TRBJ1-1|NA|NA|TRBV18
CASSPGPGNTEAFF
TGTGCCAGCTCACCGGGGCCGGGGAACACTGAAGCTTTCTTT
>TRBJ2-3|NA|few|TRBV5-1
CASRTGQTTDTQYF
TGCGCCAGCAGAACCGGACAAACCACAGATACGCAGTATTTT
>TRBJ2-3|NA|NA|TRBV5-1
CASSSQGGLRTDTQYF
TGCGCCAGCAGCTCACAGGGTGGGTTGAGAACAGATACGCAGTATTTT
>TRBJ1-6|NA|medium-sized|TRBV6-2/TRBV6-3
CASSYGSHLGWNSPLHF
TGTGCCAGCAGTTACGGGTCGCATCTCGGTTGGAATTCACCCCTCCACTTT
>TRBJ2-4|NA|few|TRBV27
CASSDNRFLAKNIQYF
TGTGCCAGCAGTGATAACAGGTTCCTAGCCAAAAACATTCAGTACTTC
>TRBJ2-3|NA|NA|TRBV20-1
CSARPGSTDTQYF
TGCAGTGCTCGACCTGGGAGCACAGATACGCAGTATTTT
>TRBJ1-1|NA|few|TRBV20-1
CSARDWRPEAFF
TGCAGTGCTAGAGATTGGAGGCCTGAAGCTTTCTTT
>TRBJ1-5|NA|few|TRBV19
CASSIVRAATWRVGGNQPQHF
TGTGCCAGTAGTATAGTTAGAGCTGCGACCTGGAGGGTCGGTGGCAATCAGCCCCAGCATTTT
>TRBJ2-7|NA|NA|TRBV18
CASSDGPRGREQYF
TGTGCCAGCTCAGACGGGCCCCGAGGTAGGGAGCAGTACTTC
>TRBJ2-7|NA|NA|TRBV5-1
CASSWAVSYEQYF
TGCGCCAGCAGCTGGGCGGTGTCCTACGAGCAGTACTTC
>TRBJ2-2|NA|few|TRBV19
CASRLGGGHNGELFF
TGTGCCAGTCGGCTAGGGGGGGGGCATAACGGGGAGCTGTTTTTT
>TRBJ2-2|TRBD2|NA|TRBV2
CASSDLAGVNGGELFF
TGTGCCAGCAGTGATCTAGCGGGAGTTAATGGCGGGGAGCTGTTTTTT
>TRBJ2-5|NA|few|TRBV24-1
CATSDLGQGTVRETQYF
TGTGCCACCAGTGATTTGGGGCAGGGGACCGTTCGTGAGACCCAGTACTTC
>TRBJ1-6|NA|medium-sized|TRBV27
CASSLGTTNSPLHF
TGTGCCAGCAGTTTGGGGACAACGAATTCACCCCTCCACTTT
>TRBJ1-3|NA|NA|TRBV10-3
CAISERSRGSGNTIYF
TGTGCCATCAGTGAAAGGTCGCGGGGATCTGGAAACACCATATATTTT
>TRBJ1-6|NA|once|TRBV30
CAWRWHDNSPLHF
TGTGCCTGGAGATGGCACGATAATTCACCCCTCCACTTT
>TRBJ1-2|NA|NA|TRBV12-3/TRBV12-4
CASTPGRVYGYTF
TGTGCCAGCACCCCAGGACGGGTCTATGGCTACACCTTC
>TRBJ2-3|NA|NA|TRBV3-1
CASSQVTLGRTSTDTQYF
TGTGCCAGCAGCCAAGTCACTCTTGGTCGAACTAGCACAGATACGCAGTATTTT
>TRBJ2-1|TRBD2|large|TRBV2
CAIPGTSGANEQFF
TGTGCCATCCCCGGGACTAGCGGGGCCAATGAGCAGTTCTTC
>TRBJ2-7|TRBD1|NA|TRBV24-1
CATSEGQGSSYEQYF
TGTGCCACCAGTGAAGGACAGGGGTCCTCCTACGAGCAGTACTTC
>TRBJ2-5|NA|few|TRBV20-1
CSAYAGVGETQYF
TGCAGTGCTTACGCAGGGGTAGGAGAGACCCAGTACTTC
>TRBJ2-7|TRBD2|few|TRBV20-1
CSAGNSGLAGFYEQYF
TGCAGTGCTGGAAACTCGGGACTAGCGGGGTTCTACGAGCAGTACTTC
>TRBJ1-1|NA|NA|TRBV19
CASSSQKNTEAFF
TGTGCCAGTAGTTCACAGAAGAACACTGAAGCTTTCTTT
>TRBJ2-7|TRBD2|NA|TRBV5-1
CASSLLAGSSYEQYF
TGCGCCAGCAGCTTACTAGCGGGAAGCTCCTACGAGCAGTACTTC
>TRBJ2-7|NA|NA|TRBV20-1
CSAHTGSSTYEQYF
TGCAGTGCTCACACGGGTAGCAGCACCTACGAGCAGTACTTC
>TRBJ1-1|NA|NA|TRBV29-1
CSGKDTEAFF
TGCAGCGGTAAGGACACTGAAGCTTTCTTT
>TRBJ2-3|NA|medium-sized|TRBV19
CASRLSGDTQYF
TGTGCCAGTAGGCTATCGGGCGATACGCAGTATTTT
>TRBJ2-1|NA|NA|TRBV5-1
CASSLAGLLGNEQFF
TGCGCCAGCAGCTTGGCCGGGTTACTAGGGAATGAGCAGTTCTTC
>TRBJ2-1|NA|NA|TRBV29-1
CSVVPSSSYNEQFF
TGCAGCGTGGTGCCCTCGAGTTCCTACAATGAGCAGTTCTTC
>TRBJ1-5|NA|NA|TRBV12-3/TRBV12-4
CASSPDGGNQPQHF
TGTGCCAGCAGTCCTGACGGAGGCAATCAGCCCCAGCATTTT
>TRBJ2-7|TRBD2|NA|TRBV7-2
CASSSISGGVEQYF
TGTGCCAGCAGCTCAATTAGCGGGGGGGTTGAGCAGTACTTC
>TRBJ2-5|NA|few|TRBV7-2
CASSLVVSEETQYF
TGTGCCAGCAGCTTAGTAGTCTCGGAAGAGACCCAGTACTTC
>TRBJ2-2|TRBD2|NA|TRBV20-1
CSATSGGANTGELFF
TGCAGTGCGACTAGCGGGGGGGCGAACACCGGGGAGCTGTTTTTT
>TRBJ2-7|NA|NA|TRBV5-4
CASSEYRVTYEQYF
TGTGCCAGCAGCGAGTACAGGGTCACCTACGAGCAGTACTTC
>TRBJ1-5|NA|NA|TRBV19
CARGRSGVQPQHF
TGTGCCAGGGGGCGCAGTGGGGTTCAGCCCCAGCATTTT
>TRBJ2-5|TRBD1|NA|TRBV7-3
CASSLDGQGLGETQYF
TGTGCCAGCAGCTTAGACGGACAGGGGTTGGGGGAGACCCAGTACTTC
>TRBJ2-7|TRBD2|NA|TRBV4-1
CASSQEPGGTYEQYF
TGCGCCAGCAGCCAAGAACCCGGGGGGACCTACGAGCAGTACTTC